The 7 T cell receptor beta chains below were found in one sample sequenced in a study of patients and donors after allogeneic stem cell transplantation. TCRdb passed the RT-PCR reads through MiXCR, listing each CDR3 protein once. Of about 87,000 distinct CDR3 sequences listed, roughly 5.2% were seen once; the top ten hold 2.6%. Sample: blood, either unsorted or a sorted T cell fraction (not recorded which). The receptors were gathered from a human donor who was either an allogeneic HSCT recipient or a stem cell or donor lymphocyte infusion donor (not recorded which). It is not recorded whose cells these are; they may come from a transplant donor.

This clonotype was picked up many times. This chain connects TRBV12-3 or TRBV12-4 to TRBJ1-4; D is ambiguous. V lost 2 bases, J lost 7 bases, and 14 bases lay in between. This CDR3 spans 15 amino acids. As DNA, the CDR3 is TGTGCCAGCAGTTTATCCTCTGGGGTGACTGAAAAACTGTTTTTT. Translated, it gives CASSLSSGVTEKLFF.

This clonotype has at least ten counts. J is TRBJ2-1 and V is TRBV29-1; TRBD1 matches at 8 bases. V was pared by 7 bases and J by 4 bases, with 9 bases of the junction left unmatched. This CDR3 has 14 residues. Germline V gives CDR1 SQVTM, CDR2 ANQGSEA. The CDR3 reads CSAPSGQGYNEQFF. CDR3 bases: TGCAGCGCCCCTTCAGGACAGGGTTACAATGAGCAGTTCTTC.

This clonotype was detected only a few times. CDR3 nucleotides: TGTGCCATCACCAGGAGCGGGAGGACGCCCTACGAGCAGTACTTC. This translates into CAITRSGRTPYEQYF. This chain links TRBV10-3 with TRBJ2-7; 9 bases map to TRBD2. The CDR3 length is 15 residues. CDR1 is ENHRY, CDR2 SYGVKD, per germline. The junction had 9 bases not matched to a gene; V was cut back by 7 bases and J by 2 bases.

This clonotype was counted many times. The chain carries TRBV5-4 and TRBJ2-5; D might be TRBD2 (6 bases). The CDR3 is 15 amino acids. The germline V and J ends were trimmed by 3 bases and 2 bases, with 14 bases remaining between them. CDR1 is SGHNT, CDR2 YYREEE, per germline (reference sequence). The chain's CDR3 is CASSYGGALQETQYF. CDR3 bases: TGTGCCAGCAGCTATGGAGGGGCATTACAAGAGACCCAGTACTTC.

This clonotype was observed at least ten times. The chain employs TRBV6-1 and TRBJ2-1, with a tentative D call TRBD1 (5 bases). Germline loops: CDR1 MNHNS, CDR2 SASEGT. Trimming removed 4 bases at V and 7 bases at J, with 14 bases between. CDR3 length: 14 amino acids. CDR3 sequence (DNA): TGTGCCAGCAGTGCGGTGGCAGGGATTAATGAGCAGTTCTTC. Protein product: CASSAVAGINEQFF.

The CDR3 is CASSPLGTLGYGYTF. Here the CDR3 DNA reads TGTGCCAGCAGTCCCCTTGGGACCCTTGGCTATGGCTACACCTTC. The V gene is TRBV6-1, the J gene TRBJ1-2; TRBD1 is a possible D gene (5 bases). Between the trimmed V and J ends, which lost 5 bases and 4 bases, there was a span of 17 bases. Germline values: CDR1 MNHNS, CDR2 SASEGT. The CDR3 has 15 amino acids.

This clonotype occurred many times. V is TRBV20-1 and J is TRBJ2-1, with a possible D match to TRBD1 (6 bases). Trimming removed 1 base at V and 8 bases at J, with 15 bases between. This CDR3 is built from 14 residues. Germline V gives CDR1 DFQATT, CDR2 SNEGSKA (reference sequence). The CDR3 is CSARGVWGLDEQFF. CDR3 in DNA: TGCAGTGCTAGAGGGGTTTGGGGGCTGGATGAGCAGTTCTTC.